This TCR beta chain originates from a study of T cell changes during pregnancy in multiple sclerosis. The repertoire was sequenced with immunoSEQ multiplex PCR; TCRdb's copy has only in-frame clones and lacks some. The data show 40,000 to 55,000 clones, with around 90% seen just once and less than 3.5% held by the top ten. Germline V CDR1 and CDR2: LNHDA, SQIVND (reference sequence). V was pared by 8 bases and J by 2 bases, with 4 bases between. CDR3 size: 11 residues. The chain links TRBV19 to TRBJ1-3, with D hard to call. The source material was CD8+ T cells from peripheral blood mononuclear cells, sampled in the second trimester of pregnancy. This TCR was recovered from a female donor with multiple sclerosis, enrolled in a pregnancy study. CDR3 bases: TGTGCCAGTGTCGCTGGAAACACCATATATTTT. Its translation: CASVAGNTIYF.